This paragraph covers one T cell receptor beta chain sequence. This clonotype occurred once. Its antigen is unknown. No base qualities exist here, and no much larger clone lies one base off it. One read is thin evidence. The data were taken from a study of CD8+CD57+ T cells in acquired aplastic anemia (dated by TCRdb to the late 2010s). Looking at the study overall: Extracted DNA from sorted CD4+ and CD8+ cells averaged approximately 3.4 ug, ranging from about 0.19 to 30 ug. Mean read counts for healthy donor samples were 8.5 million to 10.8 million for CD4+ cells and 11.0 million for CD8+ cells. Here is what the overall study found, with its caveats: Fewer than 30 CD8+ CDR3 sequences were found in both patients and controls but appeared to be highly expressed in patients and within the immunodominant clones of the patients. Patients and healthy controls showed no significant difference in CD8+ Simpson's diversity (P=0.060).

In this study, sorted CD4+ and CD8+ T cells from the blood of healthy subjects and of severe aplastic anemia patients had their TCR repertoires deep-sequenced. Ficoll-Paque density gradient centrifugation was used to isolate peripheral blood mononuclear cells. Before DNA was extracted, CD4+ and CD8+ T cells were sorted using either FACS or magnetic beads. The V and J ends are trimmed by 0 bases and 10 bases, leaving 10 bases between them. For CDR1 and CDR2, the germline V gene lists SQVTM and ANQGSEA. The CDR3 spans 13 residues, from the cysteine through the phenylalanine. Only the CDR3 DNA stays, 39 bases, in frame from base 1. TCR beta VDJ combination and CDR3 sequence profiling used genomic DNA as the template. TCR repertoire sequencing was run on an Illumina HiSeq 2000. In the authors' own workflow: TRBV/TRBJ rearrangement plots, CDR3 size and DJ length profiles, and Simpson's diversity index were used to assess repertoires. The most abundant DNA sequence in the deep sequencing data was defined as the immunodominant clone. CDR3 amino acid sequences were checked for sharing between subjects and were compared against published repertoires and the VDJdb database. TCRdb redid the processing of the public reads, applying fastp at Q25 and MiXCR, and retained in-frame beta chains. A single entry per CDR3 protein holds the most common genes and DNA from its merged rows. TCRdb's processing, not the authors', yielded these V and J calls. This sample comprises 100,000 to 150,000 distinct CDR3 sequences, around 48% of them detected only once. The ten top clones hold roughly 2.7% of the sample.

Recombination connected TRBV29-1 to TRBJ1-6, and possibly TRBD1, on 5 matching bases. This receptor was identified in a human donor in good health, serving as a control. The sequenced sample consisted of sorted CD4+, CD8+, or CD8+CD57+ T cells (not recorded which) from PBMCs. At the DNA level, the sequence is TGCAGCGTTGAAGACAGGGAGGGCTCACCCCTCCACTTT. This sequence encodes CSVEDREGSPLHF.